This is a list of T cell receptor beta chains from one sample in a study of shared clonotypes between healthy human individuals. Here immunoSEQ multiplex PCR was the method, and the copy in TCRdb shows in-frame clones only, minus some. The table has about 2.1 million clones, roughly 91% seen once. Sequenced material: naive CD8+ T cells from PBMCs. Receptor source: a man aged 18 to 35 in good health. Some clones in this sample may be carry-over from other donors' samples. Each CDR3 is given with its conserved first and last residue. A D gene is named only where the DNA matches it firmly. Expanded clones get a size class; other rows say once, few or many, or leave the size out.

abundance | j_gene | len | d_gene | v_gene | CDR3nt | CDR3aa
- | TRBJ2-7 | 15 | - | TRBV9 | TGTGCCAGCAGCTCAAGAGGGGGAGAAGGGGACGAGCAGTACTTC | CASSSRGGEGDEQYF
once | TRBJ2-5 | 13 | TRBD1 | TRBV2 | TGTGCCAGCAGTAGGGGGCCCCAAGAGACCCAGTACTTC | CASSRGPQETQYF
- | TRBJ1-3 | 18 | - | TRBV7-2 | TGTGCCAGCAGCTGGTTAGTAGGACTAGCGGCAAACACCGGGGAGCTGTTCTTT | CASSWLVGLAANTGELFF
- | TRBJ1-2 | 13 | - | TRBV28 | TGTGCCAGCAGTTTTACCACGAGCTTCGCCTACACCTTC | CASSFTTSFAYTF
- | TRBJ2-7 | 15 | TRBD1 | TRBV7-3 | TGTGCCAGCAGCCTAGGGGCAGGGGGCCCCTACGAGCAGTACTTC | CASSLGAGGPYEQYF
- | TRBJ2-1 | 13 | TRBD1 | TRBV2 | TGTGCCAGATTCGACAGGGCCTACAATGAGCAGTTCTTC | CARFDRAYNEQFF
once | TRBJ2-7 | 14 | - | TRBV4-2 | TGTGCCAGCAGCCAAGATTCCAGGGCTTACGAGCAGTACTTC | CASSQDSRAYEQYF
- | TRBJ2-1 | 12 | - | TRBV5-1 | TGCGCCAGCGGAGTATCCTACAATGAGCAGTTCTTC | CASGVSYNEQFF
- | TRBJ2-7 | 16 | TRBD1 | TRBV7-3 | TGTGCCAGCAGCTCCCACACCGGGACAGGGGGCCACGAGCAGTACTTC | CASSSHTGTGGHEQYF
- | TRBJ1-5 | 12 | - | TRBV19 | TGTGCCAGTAATCCCAACAATCAGCCCCAGCATTTT | CASNPNNQPQHF
- | TRBJ2-3 | 15 | - | TRBV6-5 | TGTGCCAGCAGTTACCGAAACTCTAGCACAGATACGCAGTATTTT | CASSYRNSSTDTQYF
- | TRBJ1-2 | 16 | - | TRBV19 | TGTGCCAGTAGTACCACTCGAGGGGGGATAAACTATGGCTACACCTTC | CASSTTRGGINYGYTF
- | TRBJ2-5 | 15 | - | TRBV9 | TGTGCCAGCAGCGTAGGGGGGGGCACACAAGAGACCCAGTACTTC | CASSVGGGTQETQYF
- | TRBJ2-2 | 16 | TRBD1 | TRBV18 | TGTGCCAGCTCTTTTACCCGGGACAGGGGCTCCGGGGAGCTGTTTTTT | CASSFTRDRGSGELFF
- | TRBJ1-5 | 14 | - | TRBV27 | TGTGCCAGCAGTCTCCGGGACGGAAATCAGCCCCAGCATTTT | CASSLRDGNQPQHF
few | TRBJ1-1 | 13 | - | TRBV7-9 | TGTGCCAGCAGTTCCCCAGTGAACACTGAAGCTTTCTTT | CASSSPVNTEAFF
- | TRBJ2-2 | 18 | TRBD2 | TRBV7-2 | TGTGCCAGCAGCTTCCCAACTAGCGGGAGGTCTATTGGCGGGGAGCTGTTTTTT | CASSFPTSGRSIGGELFF
- | TRBJ1-2 | 15 | - | TRBV28 | TGTGCCAGCAGCCGGAGGGCAGGATCTAACTATGGCTACACCTTC | CASSRRAGSNYGYTF
- | TRBJ2-2 | 14 | TRBD2 | TRBV7-3 | TGTGCCAGCAGCTCCCGACTAGCTGGCGGGGAGCTGTTTTTT | CASSSRLAGGELFF
- | TRBJ2-3 | 13 | TRBD2 | TRBV9 | TGTGCCAGCAGCCCCGGGGGGAAAGATACGCAGTATTTT | CASSPGGKDTQYF
- | TRBJ2-7 | 12 | TRBD2 | TRBV29-1 | TGCAGCGTTGTTGCGGGCGGGGGCGAGCAGTACTTC | CSVVAGGGEQYF
- | TRBJ1-1 | 16 | TRBD1 | TRBV5-1 | TGCGCCAGCAGCTGGGGCCGAGGGCAGGGGGCTACTGAAGCTTTCTTT | CASSWGRGQGATEAFF
- | TRBJ2-7 | 16 | TRBD1 | TRBV27 | TGTGCCAGCAGTTCCTACCCGGGACAGGGAACCTACGAGCAGTACTTC | CASSSYPGQGTYEQYF
- | TRBJ2-7 | 17 | TRBD1 | TRBV9 | TGTGCCAGCAGCGTAGCCGCCCGGACAGGGTATGCCTACGAGCAGTACTTC | CASSVAARTGYAYEQYF
- | TRBJ1-1 | 14 | - | TRBV6-5 | TGTGCCAGCAGTTACGGGGGTTGGGGCACTGAAGCTTTCTTT | CASSYGGWGTEAFF
- | TRBJ2-1 | 16 | - | TRBV7-9 | TGTGCCAGCAGCTTGCCTAGCGAATATGTAAGGAATGAGCAGTTCTTC | CASSLPSEYVRNEQFF
- | TRBJ2-3 | 19 | - | TRBV5-4 | TGTGCCAGCAGCTTGGGTAGCGGCGGTAGGGTTTCAGGCACAGATACGCAGTATTTT | CASSLGSGGRVSGTDTQYF
- | TRBJ2-5 | 14 | TRBD2 | TRBV15 | TGTGCCACCAGCAGAGCGGGAGGAGAAGAGACCCAGTACTTC | CATSRAGGEETQYF
- | TRBJ2-7 | 15 | - | TRBV10-3 | TGTGCCATCAGTGAGTACGGTGGGCAGATCTACGAGCAGTACTTC | CAISEYGGQIYEQYF
- | TRBJ2-7 | 17 | - | TRBV9 | TGTGCCAGCAGCGTAGCTTCGTTAACACGGGGGAATTACGAGCAGTACTTC | CASSVASLTRGNYEQYF
- | TRBJ2-1 | 14 | TRBD2 | TRBV7-3 | TGTGCCAGCGCCCGCGGTGGCGGGGGGAATGAGCAGTTCTTC | CASARGGGGNEQFF
- | TRBJ2-1 | 15 | - | TRBV28 | TGTGCCAGCAGTTTAACGGTCTCCTCCTACAATGAGCAGTTCTTC | CASSLTVSSYNEQFF
- | TRBJ1-1 | 16 | - | TRBV4-1 | TGCGCCAGCAGCCAAGATGGAGGGGGACTAAACACTGAAGCTTTCTTT | CASSQDGGGLNTEAFF
- | TRBJ2-7 | 14 | TRBD2 | TRBV29-1 | TGCAGCGTTGTTGGACCGGGACTAGCCTACGGGCAGTACTTC | CSVVGPGLAYGQYF
- | TRBJ2-3 | 19 | - | TRBV7-9 | TGTGCCAGCAGCTTAGAGGGTCGCGGGTTTGAGTGGGGCACAGATACGCAGTATTTT | CASSLEGRGFEWGTDTQYF
- | TRBJ2-3 | 14 | - | TRBV27 | TGTGCCAGCAGCTCCGTCGGGCGAGCAGATACGCAGTATTTT | CASSSVGRADTQYF
- | TRBJ2-7 | 14 | TRBD1 | TRBV19 | TGTGCCAGTAGTCCAAGGACAGGGTCATACGAGCAGTACTTC | CASSPRTGSYEQYF
- | TRBJ1-2 | 15 | - | TRBV11-2 | TGTGCCAGCAGCTCAGTTCTGGGGGAGCTCTATGGCTACACCTTC | CASSSVLGELYGYTF
- | TRBJ2-5 | 17 | TRBD1 | TRBV13 | TGTGCCAGCAGCGCGGAGGGACAGGGAGGACCCCCGGAGACCCAGTACTTC | CASSAEGQGGPPETQYF
- | TRBJ2-3 | 14 | - | TRBV4-2 | TGTGCCAGCAGCCAAAGTCCGCGCGGGGATACGCAGTATTTT | CASSQSPRGDTQYF
- | TRBJ2-7 | 13 | - | TRBV11-3 | TGTGCCAGCAGCCTAGCTTCCTCCTACGAGCAGTACTTC | CASSLASSYEQYF
- | TRBJ1-1 | 13 | TRBD1 | TRBV19 | TGTGCCAGTAGGCGAGACAGGGTGACTGAAGCTTTCTTT | CASRRDRVTEAFF
- | TRBJ2-1 | 14 | - | TRBV30 | TGTGCCTGGAGTGTAGGACTATCGCCCAATGAGCAGTTCTTC | CAWSVGLSPNEQFF
few | TRBJ2-1 | 15 | TRBD1 | TRBV9 | TGTGCCAGCAAAGGACAGGGAGGAGACTACAATGAGCAGTTCTTC | CASKGQGGDYNEQFF
- | TRBJ2-2 | 18 | TRBD2 | TRBV10-3 | TGTGCCATCAGTTCTCCCACCCTAGCGGGAGGAAACACCGGGGAGCTGTTTTTT | CAISSPTLAGGNTGELFF
- | TRBJ2-5 | 18 | TRBD1 | TRBV9 | TGTGCCAGCAGCGTAGATCCGACAGGGGCCCTTCTTAAAGAGACCCAGTACTTC | CASSVDPTGALLKETQYF
- | TRBJ2-7 | 13 | - | TRBV7-6 | TGTGCCAGCAGCTCGACATCTTCTTACGAGCAGTACTTC | CASSSTSSYEQYF
- | TRBJ2-1 | 13 | - | TRBV9 | TGTGCCAGCAGCGTTTATTCGAGTGGTGAGCAGTTCTTC | CASSVYSSGEQFF
- | TRBJ2-2 | 14 | - | TRBV27 | TGTGCCAGCAGTGAGAATCAAGTAGTCGGGGAGCTGTTTTTT | CASSENQVVGELFF
- | TRBJ2-2 | 16 | - | TRBV11-2 | TGTGCCAGCAGCCCCAGACTCACCCGGAACACCGGGGAGCTGTTTTTT | CASSPRLTRNTGELFF
- | TRBJ2-7 | 15 | - | TRBV13 | TGTGCCAGCAGCTTAGGCCAGACAGGATTCTACGAGCAGTACTTC | CASSLGQTGFYEQYF
- | TRBJ2-1 | 13 | TRBD2 | TRBV7-3 | TGTGCCAGCAGCCCCTCCACTAGCGATGAGCAGTTCTTC | CASSPSTSDEQFF
- | TRBJ1-2 | 16 | TRBD1 | TRBV9 | TGTGCCAGCAGCGTAGACCGGGACAGGGGTCTCTATGGCTACACCTTC | CASSVDRDRGLYGYTF